This T cell receptor beta chain appears in the sequencing data of a study of blood T cell repertoires in COVID-19. Study-level background: Samples taken during acute and convalescent COVID-19 were collected in the United States, Italy and Spain. Sample material is recorded as cDNA or gDNA derived from T cells, B-cell-depleted T cells, or PBMCs.

Germline CDR1 reads SGHAT; CDR2 reads FQNNGV. CDR3 length equals 18 residues. After removal of 4 bases from V and 8 bases from J, the junction contained 19 bases not matched to a gene. Methods used by the authors: Estimation of nucleated cell counts was performed using reference gene primer amplification. Only in-frame clones appear in the TCRdb table, and some are missing; sequencing was by immunoSEQ multiplex PCR. For V, J and clone size, that table is used; D and trimming come from the DNA. The table has over 600,000 clones, about 90% seen once. This rearrangement joins TRBV11-2 to TRBJ2-1, with TRBD1 matching over 8 bases. Sequences were obtained from peripheral blood. The TCR originated in a woman aged 18-29 years with acute or convalescent COVID-19. CDR3 sequence: CASSSLKRTDRGIYEQFF. DNA of the CDR3: TGTGCCAGCAGCTCACTCAAGAGGACAGACAGGGGAATATATGAGCAGTTCTTC.